The following is a TCR beta chain sequence with its context. As yet, its antigen is unknown. This sample was taken from a study of cytomegalovirus exposure and HLA in healthy donors. Study observations and caveats: Rarity held for most TCR sequences, but there were some public TCRs that occurred in many donors. The authors later linked a missense DCLRE1C variant to TCR beta V- and J-gene trimming. Researchers counted around 160 TCR beta chains as cytomegalovirus-associated.

With V trimmed by 1 base and J by 10 bases, 7 bases remained unmatched. The CDR3 is 14 amino acids. CDR1 and CDR2 (germline): SGHNT, YYREEE (reference sequence). Researchers ran the PCR with 60 Vbeta and 13 Jbeta primers. Sequenced by immunoSEQ multiplex PCR; TCRdb stores in-frame clones only, minus some. The sample lists some 130,000 clones, 75% to 90% seen once, with under 7.5% in the top ten. Likely unrecorded immune exposures existed in these nominally healthy donors. This clonotype was obtained from a young woman in good health and CMV-seropositive. V gene TRBV5-4 combines with J gene TRBJ2-1; the match to TRBD2 covers 8 bases. The sample comprised PBMCs. CDR3 residues: CASSLFSGKAEQFF. Here the CDR3 DNA reads TGTGCCAGCAGCTTGTTTAGCGGGAAGGCGGAGCAGTTCTTC.